The 24 T cell receptor beta chains given below trace back to one sample, sequenced in a study of cytomegalovirus exposure and HLA in healthy donors. Amplification used 60 Vbeta primers and 13 Jbeta primers. The protocol was immunoSEQ multiplex PCR, while the TCRdb copy is restricted to in-frame clones and leaves out a portion. The sample consists of approximately 100,000 clones, around three quarters of them appearing once. The sequencing sample was made of PBMCs. These receptors came from a boy between 5 and 17 years old in good health and CMV-seronegative.

V gene TRBV10-1 combines with J gene TRBJ2-1; 9 bases are shared with TRBD2. Looked up from germline, CDR1 is WNHNN and CDR2 is SYGVQD (reference sequence). This CDR3 comprises 13 residues. V dropped 3 bases and J dropped 6; count of bases not matched to a gene: 0. CDR3 protein: CASSELAGNEQFF. The CDR3 region has the DNA TGCGCCAGCAGTGAACTAGCGGGCAATGAGCAGTTCTTC.

The chain recombines TRBV7-6 with TRBJ2-7; the D is unclear. The CDR3 sequence is 15 residues long. The V end lost 0 bases, the J end lost 3 bases, and 12 bases lay between the germline ends. Germline V CDR1 and CDR2: SGHVS, FNYEAQ. CDR3: CASSLASVGSYEQYF. The CDR3 bases are TGTGCCAGCAGCTTAGCGTCTGTTGGCAGCTACGAGCAGTACTTC. Full variable domain (missing parts from reference TRBV7-6 and TRBJ2-7): GAGVSQSPRYKVTKRGQDVALRCDPISGHVSLYWYRQALGQGPEFLTYFNYEAQQDKSGLPNDRFSAERPEGSISTLTIQRTEQRDSAMYRCASSLASVGSYEQYFGPGTRLTVT.

The V gene is TRBV30, the J gene TRBJ1-6; TRBD1 matches at 10 bases. CDR1 is GTSNPN, CDR2 SVGIG, per germline (reference sequence). Trimming at V came to 4 bases and at J to 9 bases, leaving 3 bases not matched to a gene. CDR3 length equals 13 residues. For the CDR3, the DNA is TGTGCCTGGACACGGGACAGGGGTTCACCCCTCCACTTT. Translation: CAWTRDRGSPLHF.

This chain uses TRBV5-1 with TRBJ2-7; TRBD1 agrees at 8 bases. Looked up from germline, CDR1 is SGHRS and CDR2 is YFSETQ. The CDR3 consists of 15 residues. The V gene end was trimmed by 0 bases and the J gene end by 3 bases; junction bases not matched to a gene: 5. The CDR3: CASSLAGDRGYEQYF. CDR3 bases: TGCGCCAGCAGCTTGGCGGGCGACAGGGGCTACGAGCAGTACTTC. The full variable domain, in which reference TRBV5-1 and TRBJ2-7 provide the parts outside the CDR3, is KAGVTQTPRYLIKTRGQQVTLSCSPISGHRSVSWYQQTPGQGLQFLFEYFSETQRNKGNFPGRFSGRQFSNSRSEMNVSTLELGDSALYLCASSLAGDRGYEQYFGPGTRLTVT.

V usage is TRBV7-9 and J usage is TRBJ2-6, with 7 bases fitting TRBD2. The ends lost 4 bases at V and 1 base at J; junction bases unmatched: 4. CDR3 length: 16 amino acids. Germline values: CDR1 SEHNR, CDR2 FQNEAQ (reference sequence). CDR3 sequence: CASSSSGGSGANVLTF. The CDR3 DNA follows: TGTGCCAGCAGCTCTTCGGGGGGATCTGGGGCCAACGTCCTGACTTTC.

This clone has a single count. A read error may account for a junction end that differs from germline. This sequence joins TRBV7-7 and TRBJ1-1; D call uncertain. The CDR3 runs 13 residues. Germline V gene lookup returns CDR1 SSHAT and CDR2 FNYEAQ (reference sequence). The CDR3 sequence is CASSLRSGTEAFF. Here the CDR3 DNA reads TGTGCTAGCAGCCTCCGAAGCGGGACTGAAGCTTTCTTT.

A few counts support this clone. The chain is built from TRBV7-9 and TRBJ1-1, with a possible D match to TRBD1 (5 bases). The V end lost 5 bases, the J end lost 3 bases, and 10 bases lay between the germline ends. Germline-derived CDR1 and CDR2 are SEHNR and FQNEAQ (reference sequence). CDR3 length: 13 residues. CDR3 bases: TGTGCCAGCAGCCGCAGGGAGGACACTGAAGCTTTCTTT. Its protein product is CASSRREDTEAFF. Drawing the rest from reference TRBV7-9 and TRBJ1-1, the complete variable domain is DTGVSQNPRHKITKRGQNVTFRCDPISEHNRLYWYRQTLGQGPEFLTYFQNEAQLEKSRLLSDRFSAERPKGSFSTLEIQRTEQGDSAMYLCASSRREDTEAFFGQGTRLTVV.

The chain recombines TRBV5-6 with TRBJ2-3; D is uncertain. The CDR3 has 15 residues. Trimming left V 1 base short and J 2 bases short, with 11 bases between. Germline loops: CDR1 SGHDT, CDR2 YYEEEE. The CDR3 nucleotides read TGTGCCAGCAGCTTGATTAACTTATTCACAGATACGCAGTATTTT. Amino acids: CASSLINLFTDTQYF.

The J gene is TRBJ1-5, the V gene TRBV28; D not resolved. Germline V CDR1 and CDR2: MDHEN, SYDVKM. This CDR3 has 14 amino acids. V was clipped by 2 bases and J by 6 bases, with 11 bases between them. The CDR3, as DNA: TGTGCCAGCAGTTTAGTAGGAAGCGGTCAGCCCCAGCATTTT. It encodes CASSLVGSGQPQHF.

V and J are TRBV5-6 and TRBJ2-1; 14 nucleotides agree with TRBD2. V lost 4 bases to trimming and J lost 3 bases; unmatched junction nucleotides: 9. Germline CDR1 SGHDT, CDR2 YYEEEE. There are 18 residues in the CDR3. CDR3 in DNA: TGTGCCAGCAGCGAAACTAGACTAGCGGGAGGGAACTACAATGAGCAGTTCTTC. Translating gives CASSETRLAGGNYNEQFF.

The CDR3 region has the DNA TGTGCCTGGAGTGTGATTGGCGGGAGAGGTGAGCAGTTCTTC. Translating it yields CAWSVIGGRGEQFF. This chain joins TRBV30 and TRBJ2-1, with 7 bases that match TRBD2. The CDR3 has 14 amino acids. Trimming cost V 0 bases and J 9 bases; bases outside gene matches: 8. The germline V gene encodes CDR1 GTSNPN and CDR2 SVGIG (reference sequence).

The rearrangement uses TRBV2 and TRBJ1-1, with D perhaps TRBD1 (6 bases). The CDR3 totals 14 residues. V was shortened by 4 bases and J by 5 bases, with 14 bases between the two germline ends. Germline V lookup: CDR1 SNHLY, CDR2 FYNNEI. CDR3 amino acids: CASSVKQGSTEAFF. The DNA for the CDR3 is TGTGCCAGCAGTGTTAAACAGGGAAGTACTGAAGCTTTCTTT.

The chain recombines TRBV29-1 with TRBJ1-1; D gene uncertain. The CDR3 has 13 residues. Germline CDR1 SQVTM, CDR2 ANQGSEA. Trimming took 1 base from V and 0 from J, leaving 6 bases between them. CDR3 loop: CSVEGQVNTEAFF. CDR3 nucleotides: TGCAGCGTTGAAGGGCAAGTGAACACTGAAGCTTTCTTT.

The chain has TRBV14 and TRBJ2-1; 14 bases map to TRBD2. Germline V lookup: CDR1 SGHDN, CDR2 FVKESK. J gave up 8 bases and V 2 bases, and 8 bases lay outside the gene matches. This CDR3 comprises 17 residues. CDR3 bases: TGTGCCAGCAGCCAACTGACTAGCGGGGGGGCCAGGTATGAGCAGTTCTTC. Translated: CASSQLTSGGARYEQFF.

This chain uses TRBV6-6 with TRBJ2-7; 10 bases map to TRBD1. The CDR3 is 14 residues long. Germline V gene sequence: CDR1 MNHNY, CDR2 SVGAGI (reference sequence). Trimming at V came to 4 bases and at J to 4 bases, leaving 4 bases not matched to a gene. CDR3 sequence reads: CASSWGGQGYEQYF. The CDR3 DNA reads TGTGCCAGCAGTTGGGGGGGACAGGGGTACGAGCAGTACTTC.

The rearrangement uses TRBV7-9 and TRBJ1-1; TRBD1 aligns across 9 bases. The germline V gene has CDR1 SEHNR and CDR2 FQNEAQ (reference sequence). CDR3 length: 18 amino acids. The junction had 13 bases not matched to a gene; V was cut back by 5 bases and J by 0 bases. CDR3 protein: CASSQPRDRVTVNTEAFF. CDR3 in DNA: TGTGCCAGCAGCCAACCACGGGACAGGGTAACCGTGAACACTGAAGCTTTCTTT.

The chain has TRBV5-4 and TRBJ2-7; 8 nucleotides line up with TRBD2. Germline assignment: CDR1 SGHNT and CDR2 YYREEE (reference sequence). The CDR3 covers 13 residues. V was clipped by 6 bases and J by 3 bases; unmatched bases: 5. The CDR3 DNA sequence: TGTGCCAGCATGAAAGCGGGAGACTACGAGCAGTACTTC. Translating gives CASMKAGDYEQYF.

J is TRBJ1-1 and V is TRBV11-3; D not resolved. Looked up from germline, CDR1 is SGHNT and CDR2 is YENEEA. Trimming took 9 bases from V and 1 from J, leaving 9 bases between them. CDR3 size: 12 residues. The CDR3 is CASGLTNTEAFF. For the CDR3, the DNA is TGTGCCAGTGGGCTGACGAACACTGAAGCTTTCTTT.

This sequence joins TRBV15 and TRBJ1-1, with D possibly matching TRBD1 (6 bases). V dropped 1 base and J dropped 9 bases, with 12 bases sitting between them. This CDR3 spans 13 amino acids. Germline-derived CDR1 and CDR2 are LNHNV and YYDKDF (reference sequence). The CDR3 loop is CATSRGPQGQAFF. CDR3 DNA: TGTGCCACCAGCAGAGGTCCCCAGGGGCAAGCTTTCTTT.

This clone is a singleton in its sample. CDR3 amino acids: CAVRSLAGAGNEQFF. The DNA for the CDR3 is TGCGCCGTCCGGAGCCTTGCGGGAGCAGGTAATGAGCAGTTCTTC. The chain links TRBV10-2 to TRBJ2-1, with 7 positions matching TRBD2. This CDR3 is 15 amino acids long. V dropped 11 bases and J dropped 7; count of bases not matched to a gene: 17. The germline V gene encodes CDR1 WSHSY and CDR2 SAAADI.

This clone was seen a handful of times. The chain uses TRBV5-1 and TRBJ1-1, with a tentative D call TRBD1 (5 bases). Germline V CDR1 and CDR2: SGHRS, YFSETQ. The V gene lost 4 bases and the J gene lost 0 bases, with 10 bases spanning the gap. The CDR3 is made up of 14 amino acids. The CDR3 DNA reads TGCGCCAGCAGCCCCCGACAGATGAACACTGAAGCTTTCTTT. It codes for CASSPRQMNTEAFF.

This rearrangement joins TRBV29-1 to TRBJ2-1; the D gene is possibly TRBD2 (6 bases). Germline V CDR1 and CDR2: SQVTM, ANQGSEA. Trimming removed 3 bases at V and 3 bases at J, with 12 bases between. The CDR3 spans 14 residues. The CDR3 DNA reads as TGCAGCGTTGAGTCGCGGGGACGCTACAATGAGCAGTTCTTC. This sequence encodes CSVESRGRYNEQFF.

The genes are TRBV6-5 and TRBJ1-4; no definite D call. The length of the CDR3 is 16 residues. Germline values: CDR1 MNHEY, CDR2 SVGAGI. Trimming removed 3 bases from V and 0 bases from J, with 11 bases in between. DNA for the CDR3: TGTGCCAGCAGTTATGGTCAGTTTGCAACTAATGAAAAACTGTTTTTT. This sequence encodes CASSYGQFATNEKLFF.

The chain recombines TRBV5-1 with TRBJ1-5, with D hard to call. Germline values: CDR1 SGHRS, CDR2 YFSETQ. The CDR3 is 14 amino acids. V gave up 0 bases and J gave up 1 base, with 5 bases separating them. CDR3 residues: CASSLGQSNQPQHF. CDR3 in DNA: TGCGCCAGCAGCTTGGGACAAAGCAATCAGCCCCAGCATTTT.